This entry is about one T cell receptor beta chain. The sample comes from a study of blood T cell repertoires in COVID-19. The wider study: Material from acute and convalescent COVID-19 was sourced from the United States, Italy and Spain.

In the source study's methods: Amplified reference gene primers provided the basis for estimating nucleated cell counts. Sequencing was performed with immunoSEQ multiplex PCR; in TCRdb, only in-frame clones are kept and a portion is missing. Clone size and the V and J calls come from that table; the DNA yielded D and trimming. This table holds fewer than 400,000 clones, approximately 83% found once. The CDR3 is 13 residues long. V lost 1 base to trimming and J lost 8 bases, with 12 bases between them. Germline CDR1 and CDR2: LGHDT and YNNKEL (reference sequence). In terms of age and location, participants ranged from roughly 18 to 90 years and lived in approximately 24 US areas.

The sequenced sample consisted of PBMCs or T cells enriched from blood (not recorded which). The TCR sequence derives from a man aged 30 to 45 who had recovered from COVID-19. This sequence joins TRBV3-1 (or the pseudogene TRBV3-2) and TRBJ2-7, with D unresolved. The CDR3 coding sequence is TGTGCCAGCAGCCAAGGTAACCCCAGTAAGCAGTACTTC. Its protein is CASSQGNPSKQYF.